This T cell receptor beta chain came from a study of shared clonotypes between healthy human individuals. Study at large: Participating donors consisted of two women and a few men aged 18 to 49. Study observations and caveats: Naive subsets usually exceeded memory subsets in estimated richness. Sharing of clonotypes among donors was expected to vary with sequencing depth.

200 to 250 ng DNA, 30,000 to 35,000 T cell genomes, went into each sorted-subset replicate PCR. Data came from immunoSEQ multiplex PCR; TCRdb stores just in-frame clones and leaves some out. Found here are about 680,000 clones, about 90% of them singletons; the top ten hold more than 20%. Naive CD8 cells comprised CD45RO-negative, CCR7-positively selected cells, excluding terminally differentiated effector memory CD45RA+ cells. This clone was observed once. Its antigen is undetermined. This receptor was taken from a man aged 25 to 40 in good health. Sequencing was carried out using naive CD8+ T cells sorted from blood.

The CDR3 bases are TGTGCCAGCAGTAGATCTAGCGGGAAGACCTACGAGCAGTACTTC. It codes for CASSRSSGKTYEQYF. V is TRBV2 and J is TRBJ2-7; 9 bases match TRBD2. Germline CDR1 SNHLY, CDR2 FYNNEI. The CDR3 is 15 residues long. After removal of 5 bases from V and 2 bases from J, the junction contained 7 bases not matched to a gene.